The rows below give T cell receptor beta chains drawn from one sample of a study of metastatic and nonmetastatic thyroid tumors. Via MiXCR, TCRdb re-called the PCR reads. The sample lists roughly 25,000 clones; approximately 12% were seen once. Sequenced input: blood. These receptors came from a female donor with papillary thyroid cancer or a benign thyroid nodule (not recorded which). Some clones in this sample may be carry-over from other donors' samples. Each CDR3 is given with its conserved first and last residue. Fields, in order: D gene, clone size, J gene, V gene, CDR3 DNA, CDR3 protein. A D gene is named only where the DNA matches it firmly. Not every row has a clone size; where given, it reads once, few, many or a size class.

d_call: -; clone_size: many; j_call: TRBJ2-5; v_call: TRBV28; cdr3_nt: TGTGCCAGCAGCGGTCGCCCGGGGGAGACCCAGTACTTC; cdr3_aa: CASSGRPGETQYF
d_call: -; clone_size: many; j_call: TRBJ1-1; v_call: TRBV18; cdr3_nt: TGTGCCAGCTCACGCGAGCAGGGTACGGGCACTGAAGCTTTCTTT; cdr3_aa: CASSREQGTGTEAFF
d_call: -; clone_size: many; j_call: TRBJ2-3; v_call: TRBV28; cdr3_nt: TGTGCCAGCAGTTTATGGCAGACAGATACGCAGTATTTT; cdr3_aa: CASSLWQTDTQYF
d_call: -; clone_size: many; j_call: TRBJ1-1; v_call: TRBV7-9; cdr3_nt: TGTGCCAGCAGCTTAGCAGGGACTAACACTGAAGCTTTCTTT; cdr3_aa: CASSLAGTNTEAFF
d_call: TRBD1; clone_size: many; j_call: TRBJ2-2; v_call: TRBV19; cdr3_nt: TGTGCCAGTAGGGACAGGGGCGGAACCGGGGAGCTGTTTTTT; cdr3_aa: CASRDRGGTGELFF
d_call: TRBD1; clone_size: -; j_call: TRBJ1-6; v_call: TRBV5-1; cdr3_nt: TGCGCCAGCAGCTTGGGTATGCCCGGGACAGGGGGTAGAAATTCACTCCTCCACTTT; cdr3_aa: CASSLGMPGTGGRNSLLHF
d_call: TRBD2; clone_size: many; j_call: TRBJ2-5; v_call: TRBV2; cdr3_nt: TGTGCCAGCAGTGCTCCGGGGGGGGAGACCCAGTACTTC; cdr3_aa: CASSAPGGETQYF
d_call: TRBD2; clone_size: few; j_call: TRBJ2-7; v_call: TRBV19; cdr3_nt: TGTGCCAGTAGTATGGGGACTAGCGGGGCGCAGTACTTC; cdr3_aa: CASSMGTSGAQYF
d_call: TRBD2; clone_size: many; j_call: TRBJ2-1; v_call: TRBV7-9; cdr3_nt: TGTGCCAGCAGCTTAGGAGGACTAGCGGTTTACAATGAGCAGTTCTTC; cdr3_aa: CASSLGGLAVYNEQFF
d_call: -; clone_size: many; j_call: TRBJ1-5; v_call: TRBV7-2; cdr3_nt: TGTGCCAGCAGCTTCCCCCCCCAGCCCCAGCATTTT; cdr3_aa: CASSFPPQPQHF
d_call: -; clone_size: few; j_call: TRBJ1-1; v_call: TRBV12-5; cdr3_nt: TGTGCTATTGGCCCTCCGCGACCGCAGATCACTGAAGCTTTCTTT; cdr3_aa: CAIGPPRPQITEAFF
d_call: -; clone_size: many; j_call: TRBJ1-5; v_call: TRBV28; cdr3_nt: TGTGCCAGCAGTCCAGGTGGGGGCAATCAGCCCCAGCATTTT; cdr3_aa: CASSPGGGNQPQHF
d_call: -; clone_size: many; j_call: TRBJ2-1; v_call: TRBV10-3; cdr3_nt: TGTGCCATCAGTGAGGGTCAGGGATTCAGGGGAAATGAGCAGTTCTTC; cdr3_aa: CAISEGQGFRGNEQFF
d_call: -; clone_size: many; j_call: TRBJ1-5; v_call: TRBV5-5; cdr3_nt: TGTGCCAGCAGCCCCGGGGGAGGCAGCAATCAGCCCCAGCATTTT; cdr3_aa: CASSPGGGSNQPQHF
d_call: -; clone_size: many; j_call: TRBJ2-1; v_call: TRBV28; cdr3_nt: TGTGCCAGCAGTTCTTTAGTAGATGAGCAGTTCTTC; cdr3_aa: CASSSLVDEQFF
d_call: TRBD1; clone_size: -; j_call: TRBJ2-7; v_call: TRBV13; cdr3_nt: TGTGCCAGCAGGCAGGGGGCTGGCGAGCAGTACTTC; cdr3_aa: CASRQGAGEQYF
d_call: TRBD2; clone_size: -; j_call: TRBJ2-7; v_call: TRBV11-2; cdr3_nt: TGTGCCAGCAGCAAAGAGGGACTAGCCTACGAGCAGTACTTC; cdr3_aa: CASSKEGLAYEQYF
d_call: TRBD2; clone_size: many; j_call: TRBJ2-3; v_call: TRBV6-1; cdr3_nt: TGTGCCAGCAGTGATCCGGCGGGAGGGGGCACAGATACGCAGTATTTT; cdr3_aa: CASSDPAGGGTDTQYF
d_call: -; clone_size: many; j_call: TRBJ2-3; v_call: TRBV3-1; cdr3_nt: TGTGCCAGCAGCCTAAGTTCTGGAGATACGCAGTATTTT; cdr3_aa: CASSLSSGDTQYF
d_call: TRBD1; clone_size: many; j_call: TRBJ1-1; v_call: TRBV30; cdr3_nt: TGTGCCTGGAGTCGGGGACAGGGGAGCGCTGAAGCTTTCTTT; cdr3_aa: CAWSRGQGSAEAFF
d_call: -; clone_size: many; j_call: TRBJ2-5; v_call: TRBV7-9; cdr3_nt: TGTGCCAGCAGCTTAGACGTCCAAGGACGGACCCAGTACTTC; cdr3_aa: CASSLDVQGRTQYF
d_call: -; clone_size: many; j_call: TRBJ2-2; v_call: TRBV2; cdr3_nt: TGTGCCAGCAGTAACCGACCTGGCGGGGAGCTGTTTTTT; cdr3_aa: CASSNRPGGELFF
d_call: TRBD2; clone_size: many; j_call: TRBJ2-5; v_call: TRBV28; cdr3_nt: TGTGCCAGCAGTTTATGGGGAGCGGGAGGCGGGGAGACCCAGTACTTC; cdr3_aa: CASSLWGAGGGETQYF
d_call: -; clone_size: many; j_call: TRBJ2-1; v_call: TRBV27; cdr3_nt: TGTGCCAGCAGGCTTTACAATGAGCAGTTCTTC; cdr3_aa: CASRLYNEQFF
d_call: -; clone_size: medium-sized; j_call: TRBJ2-7; v_call: TRBV4-1; cdr3_nt: TGCGCCAGCAGCCAAGAGAACGAGCAGTACTTC; cdr3_aa: CASSQENEQYF
d_call: -; clone_size: many; j_call: TRBJ2-1; v_call: TRBV3-1; cdr3_nt: TGTGCCAGCAGCCAAGTACGGGGACTGGAGCAGTTCTTC; cdr3_aa: CASSQVRGLEQFF
d_call: -; clone_size: many; j_call: TRBJ1-2; v_call: TRBV5-4; cdr3_nt: TGTGCCAGCAGTCCACCAGCGGGAGGCTACACCTTC; cdr3_aa: CASSPPAGGYTF
d_call: TRBD1; clone_size: many; j_call: TRBJ2-7; v_call: TRBV28; cdr3_nt: TGTGCCAGCAGTTTATTACTTTGGGACAGGGGCTACGAGCAGTACTTC; cdr3_aa: CASSLLLWDRGYEQYF
d_call: TRBD1; clone_size: many; j_call: TRBJ2-6; v_call: TRBV6-4; cdr3_nt: TGTGCCAGCAGTGAGAAGGGGGCGACTGGGGCCAACGTCCTGACTTTC; cdr3_aa: CASSEKGATGANVLTF
d_call: -; clone_size: medium-sized; j_call: TRBJ1-1; v_call: TRBV5-1; cdr3_nt: TGCGCCAGCAGCTTGTTAGCGCGGGAAGAAGCTTTCTTT; cdr3_aa: CASSLLAREEAFF
d_call: TRBD2; clone_size: many; j_call: TRBJ2-3; v_call: TRBV11-1; cdr3_nt: TGTGCCAGCAGCGGGATGAGCGGGAGAGGGGGGGATACGCAGTATTTT; cdr3_aa: CASSGMSGRGGDTQYF
d_call: -; clone_size: -; j_call: TRBJ2-7; v_call: TRBV3-1; cdr3_nt: TGTGCCAGCAGCCAAGGATTCGACGAGCAGTACTTC; cdr3_aa: CASSQGFDEQYF
d_call: -; clone_size: -; j_call: TRBJ2-1; v_call: TRBV5-1; cdr3_nt: TGCGCCAGCAGCTTGGGTGTTAGCGGAAGCTACGATGAGCAGTCCTTC; cdr3_aa: CASSLGVSGSYDEQSF
d_call: -; clone_size: many; j_call: TRBJ1-4; v_call: TRBV28; cdr3_nt: TGTGCCAGCACCCCTCCCGGGGGAGATGAAAAACTGTTTTTT; cdr3_aa: CASTPPGGDEKLFF
d_call: -; clone_size: many; j_call: TRBJ2-6; v_call: TRBV6-4; cdr3_nt: TGTGCCAGCAGTGTAGACAGCTCTGGGGCCAACGTCCTGACTTTC; cdr3_aa: CASSVDSSGANVLTF
d_call: -; clone_size: many; j_call: TRBJ1-1; v_call: TRBV11-2; cdr3_nt: TGTGCCAGCAGCTTAGGATATGGGGGCGCCAGGACTGAAGCTTTCTTT; cdr3_aa: CASSLGYGGARTEAFF
d_call: -; clone_size: many; j_call: TRBJ1-1; v_call: TRBV19; cdr3_nt: TGTGCCACTCTTGCGGATCCGGGGCAGGGAACTGAAGCTTTCTTT; cdr3_aa: CATLADPGQGTEAFF
d_call: -; clone_size: many; j_call: TRBJ2-3; v_call: TRBV5-1; cdr3_nt: TGCGCCAGCAGTCCGATGAGGGGCAGGGGTTCGGATACGCAGTATTTT; cdr3_aa: CASSPMRGRGSDTQYF
d_call: TRBD1; clone_size: many; j_call: TRBJ2-1; v_call: TRBV29-1; cdr3_nt: TGCAGCGTTGACGCCTTAAGACAGGGGAAGTTCTTC; cdr3_aa: CSVDALRQGKFF
d_call: -; clone_size: once; j_call: TRBJ1-2; v_call: TRBV4-1; cdr3_nt: TGCGCCAGCAGCCAACAGGGGAACTATGGCTACACCTTC; cdr3_aa: CASSQQGNYGYTF
d_call: -; clone_size: many; j_call: TRBJ1-3; v_call: TRBV6-1; cdr3_nt: TGTGCCAGCAGAAGGGATCCTATAGGAAACACCATATATTTT; cdr3_aa: CASRRDPIGNTIYF
d_call: -; clone_size: many; j_call: TRBJ1-3; v_call: TRBV12-3/TRBV12-4; cdr3_nt: TGTGCCAGCAGTTTAAGCGCAGGGAGCCCTGGAAACACCATATATTTT; cdr3_aa: CASSLSAGSPGNTIYF
d_call: TRBD1; clone_size: many; j_call: TRBJ2-3; v_call: TRBV24-1; cdr3_nt: TGTGCCACCTGGGACAGCATTGCGGATACGCAGTATTTT; cdr3_aa: CATWDSIADTQYF
d_call: TRBD2; clone_size: medium-sized; j_call: TRBJ2-2; v_call: TRBV5-1; cdr3_nt: TGCGCCAGCACTAGCGGGGACACCGGGGAGCTGTTTTTT; cdr3_aa: CASTSGDTGELFF
d_call: -; clone_size: many; j_call: TRBJ2-2; v_call: TRBV4-1; cdr3_nt: TGCGCCAGCAGCCAAGTGGTGACAGCGCCTTCCACCGGGGAGCTGTTTTTT; cdr3_aa: CASSQVVTAPSTGELFF
d_call: -; clone_size: many; j_call: TRBJ1-1; v_call: TRBV7-8; cdr3_nt: TGTGCCAGCAGCTTAGAAGGACGGAACACTGAAGCTTTCTTT; cdr3_aa: CASSLEGRNTEAFF
d_call: -; clone_size: many; j_call: TRBJ1-2; v_call: TRBV6-1; cdr3_nt: TGTGCCAGCAGTCGGCAGGAGAACTATGGCTACACCTTC; cdr3_aa: CASSRQENYGYTF
d_call: TRBD2; clone_size: many; j_call: TRBJ2-1; v_call: TRBV20-1; cdr3_nt: TGCAGTGCTAGAGGTAGCGGGAAGGGGGGGTCCTACAATGAGCAGTTCTTC; cdr3_aa: CSARGSGKGGSYNEQFF
d_call: -; clone_size: many; j_call: TRBJ2-7; v_call: TRBV2; cdr3_nt: TGTGCCAGCAGCCCCCCGGCACTTACCTACGAGCAGTACTTC; cdr3_aa: CASSPPALTYEQYF
d_call: -; clone_size: -; j_call: TRBJ1-5; v_call: TRBV20-1; cdr3_nt: TGCAGTGCTACCCGCGGGGAGGTGACACACAATCGGCCCCAGCATTTT; cdr3_aa: CSATRGEVTHNRPQHF
d_call: TRBD1; clone_size: many; j_call: TRBJ2-3; v_call: TRBV5-1; cdr3_nt: TGCGCCAGCAGCCCGGACAGGGGCACAGATACGCAGTATTTT; cdr3_aa: CASSPDRGTDTQYF
d_call: -; clone_size: many; j_call: TRBJ2-3; v_call: TRBV20-1; cdr3_nt: TGCAGGGGCTCTAGCGTCCACACAGATACGCAGTATTTT; cdr3_aa: CRGSSVHTDTQYF
d_call: -; clone_size: many; j_call: TRBJ1-1; v_call: TRBV29-1; cdr3_nt: TGCAGCGCCATCCTTCGCGACGGGAACACTGAAGCTTTCTTT; cdr3_aa: CSAILRDGNTEAFF
d_call: TRBD1; clone_size: many; j_call: TRBJ2-5; v_call: TRBV9; cdr3_nt: TGTGCCAGCAGCGTAGGGGACAGGGCCGAGACCCAGTACTTC; cdr3_aa: CASSVGDRAETQYF
d_call: -; clone_size: many; j_call: TRBJ2-5; v_call: TRBV10-1; cdr3_nt: TGCGCCAGCAGTGAGTCGCCAGAAGAGACCCAGTACTTC; cdr3_aa: CASSESPEETQYF
d_call: -; clone_size: many; j_call: TRBJ2-6; v_call: TRBV19; cdr3_nt: TGTGCCAGTACACAACAGGGATCTGGGGCCAACGTCCTGACTTTC; cdr3_aa: CASTQQGSGANVLTF
d_call: TRBD1; clone_size: many; j_call: TRBJ1-1; v_call: TRBV20-1; cdr3_nt: TGCAGTGCTAGGAAAGCCACAGGGGGGGACACTGAAGCTTTCTTT; cdr3_aa: CSARKATGGDTEAFF